One sample yielded the 7 T cell receptor beta chains listed below, sequenced in a study of T cells after yellow fever vaccination (dated by TCRdb to between 2018 and 2020). Libraries were made using 5' RACE. The sequencer was an Illumina HiSeq 2500. The raw public data were reprocessed by TCRdb itself: fastp quality trimming at Q25, MiXCR clonotype calling, in-frame beta chains only. All rows with the same CDR3 protein become a single entry with the most common DNA and genes. A total of 320,000 or so distinct CDR3 sequences appear in this sample, around 8.1% of them only once. Roughly 18% of the sample comes from the top ten. Explained via the paper, the treatment or condition label denotes: live attenuated yellow fever vaccine strain. Sequencing was performed on PBMCs, taken 45 days after the first yellow fever vaccination. Receptors were obtained from a man between 18 and 35 years old who received the YFV17D yellow fever vaccine.

This clonotype was seen a few times. V gene TRBV20-1 combines with J gene TRBJ2-3; D uncertain. CDR1 is DFQATT and CDR2 is SNEGSKA in the germline V gene (reference sequence). The CDR3 spans 12 residues. The V gene lost 3 bases and the J gene lost 4 bases, with 8 bases spanning the gap. CDR3 sequence reads: CSARTTADTQYF. The CDR3, as DNA: TGCAGTGCTAGGACGACTGCAGATACGCAGTATTTT.

The gene calls are TRBV3-1 and TRBJ2-7; D uncertain. CDR3 length: 14 amino acids. CDR1 is LGHDT, CDR2 YNNKEL, per germline (reference sequence). Trimming took off 1 base at V and 2 bases at J, with 9 bases between the two ends. The DNA of the CDR3 is TGTGCCAGCAGCCAAGGAACAGCTACCTACGAGCAGTACGTC. Translation gives CASSQGTATYEQYV.

The chain has TRBV5-1 and TRBJ1-5; D call uncertain. The CDR3 consists of 15 residues. With 1 base removed from V and 4 bases from J, the gap between germline ends came to 12 bases. The V gene's germline CDR1 is SGHRS and CDR2 YFSETQ. DNA of the CDR3: TGCGCCAGCAGCTTGATCGGCCAGTTAAATCAGCCCCAGCATTTT. Translation gives CASSLIGQLNQPQHF.

The V call is TRBV4-1, the J call TRBJ2-3, with unresolved D. Trimming took off 4 bases at V and 6 bases at J, with 14 bases between the two ends. Germline V gives CDR1 MGHRA, CDR2 YSYEKL. CDR3 length equals 14 residues. The CDR3 sequence is CASSPRAIGDTQYF. The DNA of the CDR3 is TGCGCCAGCAGCCCCAGAGCAATTGGTGATACGCAGTATTTT.

This clonotype has more than one count but fewer than ten. The rearrangement uses TRBV5-1 and TRBJ2-2; D gene uncertain. CDR1 SGHRS and CDR2 YFSETQ come from the germline V gene. CDR3 length: 13 residues. V lost 4 bases, J lost 6 bases, and 10 bases lay in between. CDR3 DNA: TGCGCCAGCAGCCCTGGTTCCCCCGGGGAGCTGTTTTTT. This sequence encodes CASSPGSPGELFF. The full variable domain, in which reference TRBV5-1 and TRBJ2-2 provide the parts outside the CDR3, is KAGVTQTPRYLIKTRGQQVTLSCSPISGHRSVSWYQQTPGQGLQFLFEYFSETQRNKGNFPGRFSGRQFSNSRSEMNVSTLELGDSALYLCASSPGSPGELFFGEGSRLTVL.

The chain carries TRBV5-4 and TRBJ2-2, with TRBD2 matching over 10 bases. This CDR3 region has 16 residues. The V segment lost 1 base and the J segment 5 bases; nucleotides outside the gene matches: 5. The germline gives CDR1 SGHNT, CDR2 YYREEE (reference sequence). DNA for the CDR3: TGTGCCAGCAGCTTGCCACTAGCGGGGAAAACCGGGGAGCTGTTTTTT. Amino acids: CASSLPLAGKTGELFF.

In its sample, this clonotype was seen many times. The V call is TRBV12-3 or TRBV12-4, the J call TRBJ1-1; D perhaps matches TRBD1 (5 bases). V was cut by 8 bases and J by 5 bases, with 9 bases left in between. This CDR3 contains 11 residues. This chain's CDR3 is CASFGGTEAFF. Here the CDR3 DNA reads TGTGCCAGCTTTGGGGGAACTGAAGCTTTCTTT.